Each of the 20 T cell receptor beta chains below was sequenced from the same sample in a study of OX40 agonist ivuxolimab in advanced cancers. Method: immunoSEQ multiplex PCR; TCRdb's copy keeps in-frame clones and lacks some. In the table there are some 42,000 clones, over 75% of which are singletons. The sequenced sample was CD4+ or CD8+ T cells sorted from blood, obtained in a trial of the OX40 agonist ivuxolimab. These receptors came from an adult with an advanced solid tumor such as melanoma, head and neck, liver or kidney cancer.

As for this clone: The limits of the CDR3 on the DNA are not certain, so only TCRdb's listed CDR3 is given. The chain's CDR3 is CASSFASGASGQFF. This chain uses TRBV12-1 with TRBJ2-1; the table's D call TRBD1 went unverified against the DNA. TRBV12-1 is an annotated pseudogene. The CDR3 length equals 14 residues, ends included.

The chain employs TRBV5-5 and TRBJ2-7; 10 positions agree with TRBD2. CDR3 size: 13 residues. V dropped 2 bases and J dropped 7; count of bases not matched to a gene: 3. In germline, CDR1 is SGHKS, CDR2 YYEKEE (reference sequence). CDR3 DNA sequence: TGTGCCAGCAGCTTTAGCGGGGGGCAGGAGCAGTACTTC. Protein product: CASSFSGGQEQYF.

The rearrangement links TRBV19 to TRBJ2-1, with D perhaps being TRBD1 or TRBD2 (5 bases each). The germline gives CDR1 LNHDA, CDR2 SQIVND (reference sequence). V lost 1 base and J 3 bases, leaving 10 bases between the germline ends. CDR3 size: 15 residues. CDR3 residues: CASSIGQGDYNEQFF. The CDR3 region has the DNA TGTGCCAGTAGTATAGGGCAGGGAGACTACAATGAGCAGTTCTTC.

The chain combines TRBV27 with TRBJ2-1, with 8 bases fitting TRBD2. From germline, CDR1 is MNHEY and CDR2 SMNVEV (reference sequence). This CDR3 spans 15 amino acids. The trim removed 2 bases at V and 2 bases at J, leaving 2 bases unmatched. CDR3 nucleotide sequence: TGTGCCAGCAGTTTACGGGGACTAGCCTACAATGAGCAGTTCTTC. This codes for CASSLRGLAYNEQFF.

The chain combines TRBV7-6 with TRBJ2-7, with no clear D. Trimming pared 1 base from V and 6 bases from J, leaving 10 bases between. Looked up from germline, CDR1 is SGHVS and CDR2 is FNYEAQ. This CDR3 spans 13 amino acids. Written as DNA, the CDR3 is TGTGCCAGCAGCTTAGGGTTGGTATCCGAGCAGTACTTC. Protein product: CASSLGLVSEQYF.

The V gene is TRBV5-1, the J gene TRBJ1-2; D might be TRBD1 (5 bases). CDR1 SGHRS and CDR2 YFSETQ come from the germline V gene. The CDR3 covers 14 residues. The ends were cut back, 2 bases at V and 6 bases at J, with 14 bases in the middle. The CDR3 is CASSFGGASDGYTF. In nucleotides, the CDR3 is TGCGCCAGCAGCTTTGGAGGGGCGTCGGATGGCTACACCTTC.

The chain recombines TRBV11-3 with TRBJ2-1; TRBD2 might be the D (6 bases). The germline CDR1 and CDR2 sequences are SGHNT and YENEEA. The CDR3 spans 19 residues. V lost 4 bases, J lost 1 base, and 23 bases lay in between. CDR3: CASSSADQTSRNSYNEQFF. CDR3 sequence (DNA): TGTGCCAGCAGCTCCGCCGACCAAACTAGCAGAAATTCCTACAATGAGCAGTTCTTC.

This sequence joins TRBV19 and TRBJ2-3; 7 bases line up with TRBD1. The CDR3 loop spans 15 amino acids. After removal of 2 bases from V and 6 bases from J, the junction contained 8 bases not matched to a gene. Looked up from germline, CDR1 is LNHDA and CDR2 is SQIVND (reference sequence). The CDR3 DNA is TGTGCCAGTAGTATAAACCAGGGGGTAAGGGATACGCAGTATTTT. Translated, it gives CASSINQGVRDTQYF. Looking up the rest from reference TRBV19 and TRBJ2-3 gives the full variable domain: DGGITQSPKYLFRKEGQNVTLSCEQNLNHDAMYWYRQDPGQGLRLIYYSQIVNDFQKGDIAEGYSVSREKKESFPLTVTSAQKNPTAFYLCASSINQGVRDTQYFGPGTRLTVL.

The rearrangement uses TRBV27 and TRBJ1-6, with 8 positions matching TRBD1. The CDR3 extends over 15 amino acids. V lost 6 bases to trimming and J lost 7 bases; unmatched junction nucleotides: 8. In germline, CDR1 is MNHEY, CDR2 SMNVEV (reference sequence). The CDR3 spells CASSYSGTGNSPLHF. The CDR3, as DNA: TGTGCCAGCAGCTACTCCGGGACAGGAAATTCACCCCTCCACTTT.

V gene TRBV4-1 combines with J gene TRBJ2-7; 8 bases map to TRBD1. Trimming took 0 bases from V and 0 from J; bases not matched to a gene: 7. There are 17 residues in the CDR3. CDR1 MGHRA and CDR2 YSYEKL come from the germline V gene. The CDR3 bases are TGCGCCAGCAGCCAAGAGATCGGACAGGGATACTCCTACGAGCAGTACTTC. Its protein is CASSQEIGQGYSYEQYF.

This clone appeared once. This chain joins TRBV6-6 and TRBJ1-5, with TRBD1 matching 7 bases. The ends lost 7 bases at V and 8 bases at J; junction bases unmatched: 11. CDR1 is MNHNY and CDR2 is SVGAGI in the germline V gene (reference sequence). The length of the CDR3 is 14 residues. The CDR3 loop is CASTTGQGVEPQHF. CDR3 DNA: TGTGCCAGCACCACGGGGCAGGGGGTTGAGCCCCAGCATTTT.

This chain uses TRBV25-1 with TRBJ2-5, with D unresolved. The germline gives CDR1 MGHDK, CDR2 SYGVNS. The CDR3 is 12 residues long. The V gene lost 0 bases and the J gene lost 4 bases, with 3 bases spanning the gap. The CDR3 DNA is TGTGCCAGCAGTGAATATACAGAGACCCAGTACTTC. Amino acids: CASSEYTETQYF.

V is TRBV7-8 and J is TRBJ2-1; 12 positions agree with TRBD2. Losses at the gene ends were 5 bases for V and 8 bases for J; bases not matched to a gene: 7. CDR3 length: 15 amino acids. CDR1 SGHVS and CDR2 FQNEAQ come from the germline V gene. The CDR3 nucleotides read TGTGCCAGCAGCCATCTAGCGGGAGGGAGGGATGAGCAGTTCTTC. Translation gives CASSHLAGGRDEQFF.

This clone occurred a few times. The chain's CDR3 is CASSPLGDREAHEQYF. The CDR3 nucleotides read TGCGCCAGCAGCCCGCTCGGGGACAGGGAGGCCCACGAGCAGTACTTC. The J gene is TRBJ2-7, the V gene TRBV5-1, with TRBD1 matching 9 bases. The V and J ends lost 4 bases and 5 bases, in that order; junction bases with no gene match: 13. The CDR3 extends over 16 amino acids. From germline, CDR1 is SGHRS and CDR2 YFSETQ.

CDR3 sequence: CAWSHPPRLAATYEQYF. The CDR3 DNA follows: TGTGCCTGGAGTCACCCCCCGCGACTAGCGGCAACCTACGAGCAGTACTTC. The chain recombines TRBV30 with TRBJ2-7; 9 nucleotides agree with TRBD2. The germline V gene encodes CDR1 GTSNPN and CDR2 SVGIG (reference sequence). The CDR3 covers 17 residues. V lost 2 bases and J lost 2; bases outside the gene matches: 13.

The chain uses TRBV11-3 and TRBJ2-3; TRBD1 agrees at 8 bases. The CDR3 is made up of 15 amino acids. V trimming: 5 bases; J trimming: 3 bases; junction bases outside the gene matches: 7. Germline-derived CDR1 and CDR2 are SGHNT and YENEEA. The CDR3 DNA reads as TGTGCCAGCAGCGCCGGACAGGGAAGGACAGATACGCAGTATTTT. Encoded protein: CASSAGQGRTDTQYF.

J is TRBJ1-1 and V is TRBV28; tentative D call: TRBD1 (5 bases). Germline V gives CDR1 MDHEN, CDR2 SYDVKM. Trimming cost V 2 bases and J 1 base, with 8 bases left between them. This CDR3 has 14 residues. CDR3 in amino acids: CASSLEGTNTEAFF. The CDR3 nucleotides are TGTGCCAGCAGTTTAGAGGGGACGAACACTGAAGCTTTCTTT.

The chain carries TRBV19 and TRBJ2-1, with 10 bases lining up with TRBD2. Per germline, CDR1 LNHDA and CDR2 SQIVND (reference sequence). V lost 7 bases to trimming and J lost 4 bases; unmatched junction nucleotides: 1. The CDR3 runs to 13 residues. The CDR3 coding sequence is TGTGCCAGTAAGGGACTAGCGTACAATGAGCAGTTCTTC. Its translation is CASKGLAYNEQFF.

The chain couples TRBV7-9 to TRBJ2-3, with TRBD1 matching 8 bases. The J segment lost 4 bases and the V segment lost 5 bases, leaving 17 bases of the junction unmatched. The CDR3 runs 18 residues. The germline gives CDR1 SEHNR, CDR2 FQNEAQ (reference sequence). The CDR3 sequence is CASSPFPGAQGDADTQYF. DNA of the CDR3: TGTGCCAGCAGCCCCTTCCCCGGGGCACAGGGGGACGCAGATACGCAGTATTTT.

The chain couples TRBV7-8 to TRBJ2-7, with 7 bases lining up with TRBD1. Germline V CDR1 and CDR2: SGHVS, FQNEAQ. V gave up 1 base and J gave up 3 bases; unmatched junction bases: 6. The CDR3 extends over 15 amino acids. The CDR3 spells CASSLDETGYYEQYF. In DNA form, the CDR3 reads TGTGCCAGCAGCTTAGACGAGACAGGGTACTACGAGCAGTACTTC.